Reported below is one T cell receptor beta chain. This record comes from a study of blood T cell repertoires in COVID-19. Looking at the study overall: The analysed material was cDNA or gDNA that came from T cells, B-cell-depleted T cells, or PBMCs.

Those who participated ranged in age from about 18 to 95 years and resided in roughly 26 US areas. Original analysis: Quantification of nucleated cells was approximated via reference gene primer amplification. Sequencing used immunoSEQ multiplex PCR; TCRdb keeps in-frame clones, though not all of them. D and trimming were read from the DNA, whereas the V and J calls and clone size are those reported in that table. The data contain hundreds of thousands of clones, more than 75% of them singletons. Germline values: CDR1 SGHKS, CDR2 YYEKEE (reference sequence). CDR3 length: 14 amino acids. Between the trimmed V and J ends, which lost 4 bases and 4 bases, there was a span of 12 bases.

The source of this sequence is a woman aged 50 to 60 who had recovered from COVID-19. The rearrangement uses TRBV5-5 and TRBJ1-5, with a tentative D call TRBD1 (5 bases). The sequencing input was PBMCs or T cells enriched from blood (not recorded which). CDR3 in amino acids: CASSPLGQNQPQHF. DNA for the CDR3: TGTGCCAGCAGCCCACTTGGACAAAATCAGCCCCAGCATTTT.